The following is a T cell receptor beta chain sequence with its context. Its antigen target is currently unknown. There are no base qualities to consult, and no much larger clone falls within one base. The source of the sample is a study of shared clonotypes between healthy human individuals (dated by TCRdb to 2020 to 2021). Regarding the study in general: Three men and two women, aged 18 to 49 years, made up the cohort. Libraries were prepared and TCR repertoires were sequenced by different laboratories using diverse techniques, in order to increase sequencing depth and limit assay-specific biases. Per donor, leukapheresis produced somewhere between about 0.85 and 9.5 billion PBMCs. To estimate repertoire size and how much clonotypes are shared between individuals, the study performed deep sequencing of blood TCR repertoires from a few healthy adults.

Using the deep immunoSEQ assay, multiplex PCR amplified TCR CDR3 regions from genomic DNA. Extracted genomic DNA from each cell subset was distributed evenly across all wells of several immunoSEQ 96-well plates, and each plate was treated as a replicate. For unsorted PBMC, each replicate PCR was loaded with approximately 330 ng genomic DNA, equivalent to roughly 31,000 T cell genomes. Ten immunoSEQ deep assay plates were used to sequence the unsorted PBMC genomic DNA. The purified libraries were quantified using a Qubit 3.0 fluorometer, sized with a Bioanalyzer 2100, and then quantified again using the KAPA Library Quantification kit. A separate single-read 150-cycle Illumina NextSeq 550 flow cell was used to sequence each immunoSEQ 96-well plate. The paper's data handling went like this. Because the immunoSEQ output held only junctional sequences and lacked quality scores, the filtering could not match the filtering applied to full-length reads. Sequences were annotated with PyIR, a Python wrapper for IgBLAST v1.9, using IMGT germline references to assign V/J genes and CDR3. Any read was removed if the V/J assignment was weak (E-value above 1e-6), the CDR3 was missing, or the read contained stop codons, out-of-frame junctions, or ambiguous translated residues. V3J clonotypes were defined as sequences sharing an identical inferred V gene, J gene, and CDR3 amino acid sequence. The percentage overlap between two repertoires was calculated by dividing the number of shared unique clonotypes by the size of the smaller repertoire. RTK rarefaction, the Chao1 estimator, and Recon v2.1 estimates of unobserved clonotypes were used to assess repertoire richness. Here the immuneACCESS table is served through TCRdb, limited to in-frame sequences with V and J called. Missing clones are a known gap in these copies; in checked studies unresolved V genes cover under half, and the rest lacks a known reason. The V and J calls and the clone size are those of that table, but D and trimming were determined from the DNA. Counted in this sample were 530,000 or so clones; about 75% of them appeared once. The ten largest make up approximately 12% of the sample.

The donors were healthy, HIV-negative adults who had no recently reported acute infections or vaccinations. All donors were Caucasian adults living in Nashville, Tennessee, USA. For unsorted samples, 75 million to 90 million PBMCs were counted, and genomic DNA was extracted using the QIAamp DNA Blood Mini kit. Blood was obtained by leukapheresis, after which PBMCs were separated by Ficoll-Histopaque density gradient centrifugation and cryopreserved in liquid nitrogen vapor phase. Broader findings and caveats from the paper: Pairwise subsampling indicated that sequencing depth was expected to affect the degree of clonotype sharing among donors. The small number of donors limited the genetic and exposure-history diversity represented. Sampling was restricted to blood, and TCR repertoires in tissue are likely to differ from TCR repertoires in blood.

Trimming costs V 7 bases and J 3 bases, and their ends lie 15 bases apart. In the germline V gene, CDR1 corresponds to MDHEN and CDR2 to SYDVKM. Counted from cysteine to phenylalanine, this CDR3 has 15 amino acids. Here the CDR3 DNA is all that survives: 45 bases in frame from base 1. Sequenced sample: PBMCs. This TCR was recovered from a woman aged 35 to 49 in good health. Some clones in this sample may be carry-over from other donors' samples. The chain is made from TRBV28 and TRBJ1-4; a tentative D call is TRBD1 (5 bases match). The CDR3 sequence is CASTPGTLPNEKLFF. The bases are TGTGCCAGCACGCCGGGGACGCTTCCTAATGAAAAACTGTTTTTT. This CDR3, with the reference TRBV28 and TRBJ1-4 proteins standing in past its ends, gives the full variable domain DVKVTQSSRYLVKRTGEKVFLECVQDMDHENMFWYRQDPGLGLRLIYFSYDVKMKEKGDIPEGYSVSREKKERFSLILESASTNQTSMYLCASTPGTLPNEKLFFGSGTQLSVL.